This TCR beta chain was retrieved from a study of circulating and synovial CD4+ cells in juvenile arthritis. Study outcomes and limitations: Shared-clonotype fractions with synovium likely underestimate full repertoire overlap. Some such blood samples were as oligoclonal as synovium. T cell genome counts differed by at least an order of magnitude between CPL and CD4 samples.

Donors were patients with active juvenile idiopathic arthritis. Profiled with immunoSEQ multiplex PCR; TCRdb holds only in-frame clones, not every one. The table has 30,000 to 35,000 clones, over 95% seen once. There are 12 residues in the CDR3. The V and J ends lost 8 bases and 5 bases respectively, with 12 bases between them. Per germline, CDR1 MNHEY and CDR2 SVGAGI. For this clone: Its antigen is unidentified.

Material: CD4+ T cells from blood. The chain couples TRBV6-5 to TRBJ2-5; D uncertain. The clonotype originates from a human donor with juvenile idiopathic arthritis. The DNA for the CDR3 is TGTGCCAGCTCAACGTCCCGGGAGACCCAGTACTTC. It codes for CASSTSRETQYF.